This T cell receptor (beta chain) was observed in a study of blood T cells in healthy people across ages. This CDR3 region has 14 residues. Germline CDR1 is MGHDK and CDR2 is SYGVNS. On this clonotype: Germline and junction disagree at one end, which may indicate a read error.

Then a second PCR, running roughly 7 to 11 cycles, was carried out with a sample-barcoded 5' primer and a J-beta primer mix. From the 5' RACE reads, TCRdb called clonotypes with MiXCR, one entry per CDR3 protein. The sample has approximately 1,100,000 distinct CDR3 sequences; more than 35% are singletons. Individuals who donated were healthy Caucasians from Russia aged roughly 6 to 90. V usage is TRBV25-1 and J usage is TRBJ2-7; D gene uncertain. Material for sequencing was blood. The sequence was collected from a woman in her sixties or seventies in good health. In nucleotides, the CDR3 is TGTGCCAACAGTGGCCAAGGCAGGCCCTACGAGCAGTACTTC. Its protein is CANSGQGRPYEQYF.